Below are 13 T cell receptor beta chains sequenced from a single sample in a study of OX40 agonist ivuxolimab in advanced cancers. TCRdb's copy holds only in-frame clones and misses some; the assay was immunoSEQ multiplex PCR. The sample includes tens of thousands of clones, 92% seen only once; the top ten take 0.44%. Sequencing used CD4+ or CD8+ T cells sorted from blood, obtained in a trial of the OX40 agonist ivuxolimab. The origin of the receptors is an adult with an advanced solid tumor such as melanoma, head and neck, liver or kidney cancer.

The chain joins TRBV4-1 to TRBJ1-1; D not resolved. The germline CDR1 and CDR2 sequences are MGHRA and YSYEKL. Trimming shortened V by 1 base and J by 10 bases, and 22 bases separated the two germline ends. This CDR3 contains 16 residues. The CDR3: CASSQVSAGPQSRAFF. The CDR3 DNA reads TGCGCCAGCAGCCAAGTTTCGGCAGGCCCCCAATCGAGAGCTTTCTTT.

This clone has just one count. The chain joins TRBV6-6 to TRBJ2-1; 7 nucleotides agree with TRBD2. V shed 6 bases, J shed 4 bases, and the junction held 12 bases outside the gene matches. This CDR3 has 16 residues. The germline CDR1 and CDR2 sequences are MNHNY and SVGAGI (reference sequence). The CDR3 region is CASRGIGSGPYNEQFF. The CDR3 DNA reads as TGTGCCAGCAGGGGGATTGGTAGCGGGCCATACAATGAGCAGTTCTTC.

The rearrangement uses TRBV7-2 and TRBJ2-1; D is unclear. Trimming pared 2 bases from V and 5 bases from J, leaving 4 bases between. This CDR3 is built from 12 residues. Germline-derived CDR1 and CDR2 are SGHTA and FQGNSA. CDR3 in DNA: TGTGCCAGCAGCTTATACCACAATGAGCAGTTCTTC. It translates to CASSLYHNEQFF.

The chain couples TRBV7-8 to TRBJ1-4; 7 bases match TRBD1. Trimming at V came to 1 base and at J to 7 bases, leaving 6 bases not matched to a gene. The germline V gene encodes CDR1 SGHVS and CDR2 FQNEAQ. This CDR3 region has 15 residues. The CDR3 region has the DNA TGTGCCAGCAGCTTAGTAGGGGGCGGTGGTGAAAAACTGTTTTTT. Translating gives CASSLVGGGGEKLFF.

The chain recombines TRBV19 with TRBJ2-1, with D perhaps matching TRBD1 or TRBD2 (6 bases each). This CDR3 is built from 15 residues. V was shortened by 3 bases and J by 4 bases, with 13 bases between the two germline ends. Germline CDR1 LNHDA, CDR2 SQIVND (reference sequence). This CDR3 is CASSIRGEAYNEQFF. Here the CDR3 DNA reads TGTGCCAGTAGTATTAGGGGGGAGGCGTACAATGAGCAGTTCTTC.

The chain carries TRBV27 and TRBJ2-7; 9 positions agree with TRBD1. Trimming took 6 bases from V and 5 from J; bases not matched to a gene: 11. The V gene's germline CDR1 is MNHEY and CDR2 SMNVEV (reference sequence). This CDR3 has 15 amino acids. The CDR3 loop reads CASSGSQGARDEQYF. CDR3 DNA sequence: TGTGCCAGCAGCGGATCACAGGGGGCGCGGGACGAGCAGTACTTC.

J is TRBJ2-7 and V is TRBV18; 12 bases line up with TRBD2. Germline assignment: CDR1 KGHSH and CDR2 LQKENI. The CDR3 is 15 residues long. V gave up 0 bases and J gave up 3 bases; unmatched junction bases: 0. This CDR3 is CASSPPGLAGYEQYF. CDR3 in DNA: TGTGCCAGCTCACCACCGGGACTAGCGGGCTACGAGCAGTACTTC.

The chain recombines TRBV19 with TRBJ2-1, with D possibly being TRBD1 (5 bases). This CDR3 region has 11 residues. Germline assignment: CDR1 LNHDA and CDR2 SQIVND (reference sequence). V shed 5 bases and J shed 9 bases, with 8 bases lying between them. The CDR3, as DNA: TGTGCCAGTAGTGCTAGGGGTGAGCAGTTCTTC. It yields the protein CASSARGEQFF.

The J gene is TRBJ1-1, the V gene TRBV5-8; D gene ambiguous. Germline V gene data show CDR1 as SGHTS and CDR2 as YDEGEE. V was cut by 2 bases and J by 2 bases, with 7 bases left in between. This CDR3 region has 13 residues. The CDR3 DNA sequence: TGTGCCAGCAGCTTATTGGTCAACACTGAAGCTTTCTTT. It specifies CASSLLVNTEAFF.

The chain carries TRBV6-6 and TRBJ2-7; D unclear. The CDR3 sequence is 12 residues long. Germline V gene sequence: CDR1 MNHNY, CDR2 SVGAGI (reference sequence). Trimming stripped 0 bases from V and 7 bases from J, with 7 bases between. The CDR3 region is CASSYSLWEQYF. The CDR3 DNA sequence: TGTGCCAGCAGTTACTCTCTCTGGGAGCAGTACTTC.

The chain uses TRBV10-2 and TRBJ2-7, with a weak D call TRBD2 (5 bases). V was cut by 7 bases and J by 3 bases, with 13 bases left in between. The germline CDR1 and CDR2 sequences are WSHSY and SAAADI. This CDR3 spans 13 amino acids. The CDR3 bases are TGCGCCAGCAAAGGACTCCTCCGCTACGAGCAGTACTTC. As protein: CASKGLLRYEQYF.

This chain uses TRBV6-5 with TRBJ2-7; D unclear. V lost 4 bases and J 6 bases, leaving 16 bases between the germline ends. The germline gives CDR1 MNHEY, CDR2 SVGAGI. The length of the CDR3 is 14 residues. CDR3 amino acids: CASSSAGLDGEQYF. CDR3 bases: TGTGCCAGCAGTTCCGCCGGCTTAGACGGCGAGCAGTACTTC.

The chain couples TRBV6-5 to TRBJ2-7; 7 bases are a match to TRBD2. This CDR3 comprises 15 residues. Looked up from germline, CDR1 is MNHEY and CDR2 is SVGAGI. The V gene end was trimmed by 8 bases and the J gene end by 1 base; junction bases not matched to a gene: 11. The CDR3 protein is CASRTPGGSSYEQYF. CDR3 DNA sequence: TGTGCCAGCCGAACCCCCGGCGGGAGTTCCTACGAGCAGTACTTC.